This is a list of T cell receptor beta chains from one sample in a study of T cells in Graves' hyperthyroidism and ophthalmopathy. TCRdb reprocessed the multiplex PCR reads via MiXCR and lists one record per CDR3 protein. The table records about 640,000 distinct CDR3 sequences, about a fifth of them present only once. Sequenced input: blood. The receptors stem from a man aged 25-40 years with Graves' ophthalmopathy. CDR3s include the opening cysteine and the closing phenylalanine or tryptophan. Each record gives: V gene, J gene, D gene, clone size, CDR3 DNA, CDR3 protein. The D gene is left open where the match is weak. A row's size may be missing; if present it is once, few, many or a size class.

v_gene: TRBV5-1
j_gene: TRBJ2-1
d_gene: NA
abundance: NA
CDR3nt: TGCGCCAGCAGGGCAGGGGAAATCTACAATGAGCAGTTCTTC
CDR3aa: CASRAGEIYNEQFF

v_gene: TRBV2
j_gene: TRBJ2-7
d_gene: NA
abundance: many
CDR3nt: TGTGCCAGCCGCCCCAGGGGGGAAATCTACGAGCAGTACTTC
CDR3aa: CASRPRGEIYEQYF

v_gene: TRBV18
j_gene: TRBJ2-7
d_gene: TRBD2
abundance: NA
CDR3nt: TGTGCCAGCTCACCGACCGGGACTAGATCATACGAGCAGTACTTC
CDR3aa: CASSPTGTRSYEQYF

v_gene: TRBV11-3
j_gene: TRBJ2-7
d_gene: TRBD1
abundance: many
CDR3nt: TGTGCCAGCAGCTCGGGCCGATCTACCGGGACAGGGTCCTACGAGCAGTACTTC
CDR3aa: CASSSGRSTGTGSYEQYF

v_gene: TRBV19
j_gene: TRBJ2-1
d_gene: TRBD2
abundance: NA
CDR3nt: TGTGCCAGTACCCGGACTAGCGGGGGTTACAATGAGCAGTTCTTC
CDR3aa: CASTRTSGGYNEQFF

v_gene: TRBV6-2/TRBV6-3
j_gene: TRBJ1-4
d_gene: NA
abundance: NA
CDR3nt: NA
CDR3aa: CASSTSGRSNEKLFF

v_gene: TRBV27
j_gene: TRBJ1-5
d_gene: NA
abundance: many
CDR3nt: TGTGCCAGCAGGTTTAAAGGGGCCAAACCCAATCAGCCCCAGCATTTT
CDR3aa: CASRFKGAKPNQPQHF

v_gene: TRBV7-8
j_gene: TRBJ2-1
d_gene: NA
abundance: NA
CDR3nt: TGTGCCAGCAGCCCGCGGACAGCCTCCTACAATGAGCAGTTCTTC
CDR3aa: CASSPRTASYNEQFF

v_gene: TRBV27
j_gene: TRBJ1-6
d_gene: NA
abundance: NA
CDR3nt: TGTGCCAGCAGGATACATGACAGTGCCTTTAGGGGCACACCCCTCCACTTT
CDR3aa: CASRIHDSAFRGTPLHF

v_gene: TRBV28
j_gene: TRBJ2-7
d_gene: NA
abundance: NA
CDR3nt: TGTGCCAGCAGTTTATCCCAGGACTACGAGCAGTACTTC
CDR3aa: CASSLSQDYEQYF

v_gene: TRBV5-6
j_gene: TRBJ2-1
d_gene: TRBD1
abundance: NA
CDR3nt: TGTGCCAGCAGCGCAGGGGGTGGGGATGAGCAGTTCTTC
CDR3aa: CASSAGGGDEQFF

v_gene: TRBV2
j_gene: TRBJ1-5
d_gene: NA
abundance: NA
CDR3nt: TGTGCCAGCAGTACCCCCCCTCAGCCCCAGCATTTT
CDR3aa: CASSTPPQPQHF

v_gene: TRBV28
j_gene: TRBJ1-5
d_gene: TRBD1
abundance: NA
CDR3nt: TGTGCCAGCAGTACACCTACAGGGGTTTACCAGCCCCAGCATTTT
CDR3aa: CASSTPTGVYQPQHF

v_gene: TRBV28
j_gene: TRBJ1-2
d_gene: NA
abundance: many
CDR3nt: TGTGCCAGCAGTTCCCGTCCCAACTATGGCTACACCTTC
CDR3aa: CASSSRPNYGYTF

v_gene: TRBV7-8
j_gene: TRBJ2-7
d_gene: NA
abundance: many
CDR3nt: TGTGCCAGCAGCTACGGACAGTCCTCCTACGAGCAGTACTTC
CDR3aa: CASSYGQSSYEQYF

v_gene: TRBV18
j_gene: TRBJ2-5
d_gene: NA
abundance: few
CDR3nt: TGTGCCAGCTCACCACCGGTCCGGTACCAAGAGACCCAGTACTTC
CDR3aa: CASSPPVRYQETQYF

v_gene: TRBV6-1
j_gene: TRBJ2-7
d_gene: TRBD1
abundance: few
CDR3nt: TGTGCCAGCAGTTATATCTGGGACAGTTACGAGCAGTACTTC
CDR3aa: CASSYIWDSYEQYF

v_gene: TRBV12-3/TRBV12-4
j_gene: TRBJ2-1
d_gene: TRBD1
abundance: many
CDR3nt: TGTGCCAGCAAAAAAACAGGGGCTTTGGGCAATGAGCAGTTCTTC
CDR3aa: CASKKTGALGNEQFF

v_gene: TRBV28
j_gene: TRBJ1-1
d_gene: NA
abundance: many
CDR3nt: TGTGCCAGCAGTTGGCAGGGGAACACTGAAGCTTTCTTT
CDR3aa: CASSWQGNTEAFF

v_gene: TRBV29-1
j_gene: TRBJ1-1
d_gene: TRBD1
abundance: NA
CDR3nt: TGCAGCGGGCAGGGGGCAAACACTGAAGCTTTCTTT
CDR3aa: CSGQGANTEAFF

v_gene: TRBV27
j_gene: TRBJ2-1
d_gene: NA
abundance: few
CDR3nt: TGTGCCAGCAGTTTCTTCCTTACTAGGAACAATGAGCAGTTCTTC
CDR3aa: CASSFFLTRNNEQFF

v_gene: TRBV28
j_gene: TRBJ2-1
d_gene: TRBD2
abundance: many
CDR3nt: TGTGCCAGCAGCCGGACTAGCGGGAGAGCCAATGAGCAGTTCTTC
CDR3aa: CASSRTSGRANEQFF

v_gene: TRBV28
j_gene: TRBJ2-7
d_gene: NA
abundance: many
CDR3nt: TGTGCCAGCAGTCCCACTAGGCGGGAGCAGTACTTC
CDR3aa: CASSPTRREQYF

v_gene: TRBV27
j_gene: TRBJ2-3
d_gene: TRBD1
abundance: NA
CDR3nt: TGTGCCAGCAATGAAGACAGGGGGGGAACAGATACGCAGTATTTT
CDR3aa: CASNEDRGGTDTQYF

v_gene: TRBV6-1
j_gene: TRBJ2-5
d_gene: NA
abundance: few
CDR3nt: TGTGCCAGCAGGACGGTTGGGGAGACCCAGTACTTC
CDR3aa: CASRTVGETQYF

v_gene: TRBV7-2
j_gene: TRBJ1-2
d_gene: NA
abundance: many
CDR3nt: TGTGCCAGCAGCTCCCCAATTGACAGCTATGGCTACACCTTC
CDR3aa: CASSSPIDSYGYTF

v_gene: TRBV7-8
j_gene: TRBJ2-7
d_gene: NA
abundance: few
CDR3nt: TGTGCCAGCAGCTCACGGGACTTTCCTATCTACGAGCAGTACTTC
CDR3aa: CASSSRDFPIYEQYF

v_gene: TRBV19
j_gene: TRBJ2-7
d_gene: NA
abundance: few
CDR3nt: TGTGCCAGTAGTATTGACGGGCGCTCCTACGAGCAGTACTTC
CDR3aa: CASSIDGRSYEQYF

v_gene: TRBV7-9
j_gene: TRBJ2-7
d_gene: TRBD1
abundance: NA
CDR3nt: TGTGCCAGCAGCTTCGGGACAGCCGTCTACGAGCAGTACTTC
CDR3aa: CASSFGTAVYEQYF

v_gene: TRBV11-2
j_gene: TRBJ2-1
d_gene: NA
abundance: many
CDR3nt: TGTGCCAGCAGCTTAGATCGCTGGTCCTCCTACAATGAGCAGTTCTTC
CDR3aa: CASSLDRWSSYNEQFF

v_gene: TRBV11-2
j_gene: TRBJ2-5
d_gene: TRBD2
abundance: many
CDR3nt: TGTGCCAGCTTCAGGGAGGGAGGGCCGGGGGAGACCCAGTACTTC
CDR3aa: CASFREGGPGETQYF

v_gene: TRBV30
j_gene: TRBJ2-1
d_gene: NA
abundance: NA
CDR3nt: TGTGCCTGGAGTAGAGGGTACAATGAGCAGTCCTTC
CDR3aa: CAWSRGYNEQSF

v_gene: TRBV7-9
j_gene: TRBJ2-7
d_gene: TRBD1
abundance: few
CDR3nt: TGTGCCAGCAGCTTTTGGCCCCCCGAGACAGGGGGATACGAGCAGTACTTC
CDR3aa: CASSFWPPETGGYEQYF

v_gene: TRBV27
j_gene: TRBJ1-6
d_gene: TRBD1
abundance: NA
CDR3nt: TGTGCCAGCAGTTCATTCCCAAAACAGGGGATGGGTTCACCCCTCCACTTT
CDR3aa: CASSSFPKQGMGSPLHF

v_gene: TRBV11-2
j_gene: TRBJ2-1
d_gene: TRBD1
abundance: many
CDR3nt: TGTGCCACCCAGTCCCTCGTTACCGGGACAGGGCGAAATGAGCAGTTCTTC
CDR3aa: CATQSLVTGTGRNEQFF

v_gene: TRBV25-1
j_gene: TRBJ2-7
d_gene: NA
abundance: NA
CDR3nt: TGTGCCAGCAGTGACGACCCTAGCTCCTACGAGCAGTACTTC
CDR3aa: CASSDDPSSYEQYF

v_gene: TRBV30
j_gene: TRBJ2-7
d_gene: NA
abundance: few
CDR3nt: TGTGCCTGTTTAGAGTACTACGAGCAGTACTTC
CDR3aa: CACLEYYEQYF

v_gene: TRBV9
j_gene: TRBJ1-2
d_gene: NA
abundance: NA
CDR3nt: TGTGCCAGCAGCGTAGGGCAGGGATCGGCTAACTATGGCTACACCTTC
CDR3aa: CASSVGQGSANYGYTF

v_gene: TRBV29-1
j_gene: TRBJ2-3
d_gene: NA
abundance: few
CDR3nt: TGCAGCGTTGCGGGCCGCTTGGGAGATACGCAGTATTTT
CDR3aa: CSVAGRLGDTQYF

v_gene: TRBV9
j_gene: TRBJ1-2
d_gene: NA
abundance: few
CDR3nt: TGTGCCAGCAGCTTAGGACGGCGTAACTATGGCTACACCTTC
CDR3aa: CASSLGRRNYGYTF

v_gene: TRBV11-1
j_gene: TRBJ2-7
d_gene: NA
abundance: few
CDR3nt: TGTGCCAGCAGCTTAGTTGGAGGGGGCGGATACTACGAGCAGTACTTC
CDR3aa: CASSLVGGGGYYEQYF

v_gene: TRBV30
j_gene: TRBJ2-7
d_gene: NA
abundance: NA
CDR3nt: TGTGCCTTTAGACACCCAACGCGATTCTACGAGCAGTACTTC
CDR3aa: CAFRHPTRFYEQYF

v_gene: TRBV5-4
j_gene: TRBJ2-1
d_gene: TRBD2
abundance: many
CDR3nt: TGTGCCCTCAGGAGGAGCGGGAGTAGGAATGAGCAGTTCTTC
CDR3aa: CALRRSGSRNEQFF

v_gene: TRBV28
j_gene: TRBJ2-2
d_gene: NA
abundance: NA
CDR3nt: TGTGCCAGCAGTTTACGTCAGAGCACCGGGGAGCTGTTTTTT
CDR3aa: CASSLRQSTGELFF

v_gene: TRBV20-1
j_gene: TRBJ2-3
d_gene: NA
abundance: many
CDR3nt: TGCAGTCCAGGACGTATCAGCACAGATACGCAGTATTTT
CDR3aa: CSPGRISTDTQYF

v_gene: TRBV7-2
j_gene: TRBJ2-7
d_gene: TRBD1
abundance: NA
CDR3nt: TGTGCCAGCAGCTTAGTGGGGATTTTGACAGGGAAGTCCGAGCAGTACTTC
CDR3aa: CASSLVGILTGKSEQYF

v_gene: TRBV7-2
j_gene: TRBJ1-4
d_gene: TRBD1
abundance: NA
CDR3nt: TGTGCCAGCAGTTACTCACGACAGGGCCCTAATGAAAAACTGTTTTTT
CDR3aa: CASSYSRQGPNEKLFF

v_gene: TRBV28
j_gene: TRBJ2-7
d_gene: TRBD1
abundance: many
CDR3nt: TGTGCCAGCAGTTCACGGGACAGGGGACACTACGAGCAGTACTTC
CDR3aa: CASSSRDRGHYEQYF

v_gene: TRBV20-1
j_gene: TRBJ2-3
d_gene: TRBD2
abundance: few
CDR3nt: TGCAGTGCGAACCCGGGACTAGCGGGAGAGGATACGCAGTATTTT
CDR3aa: CSANPGLAGEDTQYF

v_gene: TRBV6-5
j_gene: TRBJ2-7
d_gene: NA
abundance: NA
CDR3nt: TGTGCCAGCAGTTACTCTGGGCAGGGCCTAAGAGAGCAGTACTTC
CDR3aa: CASSYSGQGLREQYF

v_gene: TRBV29-1
j_gene: TRBJ2-2
d_gene: TRBD2
abundance: NA
CDR3nt: TGCAGCGTGCGTCCGGGGGGACTAGCGACCGGGGAGCTGTTTTTT
CDR3aa: CSVRPGGLATGELFF

v_gene: TRBV4-1
j_gene: TRBJ1-1
d_gene: NA
abundance: NA
CDR3nt: TGCGCCAGCAGCCGTCGTATGAACACTGAAGCTTTCTTT
CDR3aa: CASSRRMNTEAFF

v_gene: TRBV30
j_gene: TRBJ2-1
d_gene: NA
abundance: few
CDR3nt: TGTGCCTGGAGTGTAAAGCGAAATGAGCAGTTCTTC
CDR3aa: CAWSVKRNEQFF

v_gene: TRBV6-2/TRBV6-3
j_gene: TRBJ2-1
d_gene: TRBD2
abundance: NA
CDR3nt: TGTGCCAGCAGTTACTCCCCGACTAGCGGGGGCTACAATGAGCAGTTCTTC
CDR3aa: CASSYSPTSGGYNEQFF

v_gene: TRBV14
j_gene: TRBJ1-4
d_gene: NA
abundance: NA
CDR3nt: TGTGCCAGCAGCCAAGCTTGGACAACTAATGAAAAACTGTTTTTT
CDR3aa: CASSQAWTTNEKLFF

v_gene: TRBV7-2
j_gene: TRBJ1-2
d_gene: NA
abundance: many
CDR3nt: TGTGCCAGCAGCACTACAGCGGGCTATGGCTACACCTTC
CDR3aa: CASSTTAGYGYTF

v_gene: TRBV20-1
j_gene: TRBJ1-1
d_gene: NA
abundance: NA
CDR3nt: TGCAGTGGGCAGGGGCACATGAACACTGAAGCTTTCTTT
CDR3aa: CSGQGHMNTEAFF

v_gene: TRBV30
j_gene: TRBJ1-1
d_gene: NA
abundance: NA
CDR3nt: TGTGCCTGGAGTGTCTTCGGTGGGAACACTGAAGCTCTCTTT
CDR3aa: CAWSVFGGNTEALF

v_gene: TRBV5-1
j_gene: TRBJ2-7
d_gene: TRBD1
abundance: NA
CDR3nt: TGTGCCAGCAGCGTCGGGACAGGGACGTACGTATACGAGCAGTACTTC
CDR3aa: CASSVGTGTYVYEQYF

v_gene: TRBV7-9
j_gene: TRBJ1-1
d_gene: NA
abundance: many
CDR3nt: TGTGCCAGCAGCGCCGGGGCCTTCCAGAATATGAACACTGAAGCTTTCTTT
CDR3aa: CASSAGAFQNMNTEAFF